This TCR beta chain was obtained from a study of human T cells and chemical hapten exposure. Across the whole study: Alopecia areata, totalis or universalis affected patients, mainly female. Study results and limitations: Correlating positively with patch test score were the PT1 expanded TCR counts.

CDR1 is KGHSH and CDR2 is LQKENI in the germline V gene. This CDR3 region has 15 residues. Trimming removed 1 base at V and 6 bases at J, with 15 bases between. This clonotype showed up many times. Its antigen remains unknown. During construction of the library, unique molecular identifiers were attached to individual cDNA molecules for quantitative, reproducible TCR counting. One entry per CDR3 protein results from TCRdb running MiXCR on the RACE reads. The data contain about 87,000 distinct CDR3 sequences, 9.6% of them singletons. Time point reported: pre-sensitization, week 0. Noted treatment: therapeutic diphenylcyclopropenone sensitization with weekly scalp DPC. The donor pool consisted of alopecia patients aged 18 to 70 years, considered suitable for DPC.

The source material was whole blood, sampled in connection with sensitization to the hapten diphenylcyclopropenone (DPC). The chain combines TRBV18 with TRBJ1-2; D is possibly TRBD1 (5 bases). This sequence originates from a woman aged 40 to 55 with alopecia areata. Some clones in this sample may be carry-over from other donors' samples. The CDR3 nucleotides are TGTGCCAGCTCACCACGGGTTCAGACAGACCATGGCTACACCTTC. Its translation is CASSPRVQTDHGYTF.